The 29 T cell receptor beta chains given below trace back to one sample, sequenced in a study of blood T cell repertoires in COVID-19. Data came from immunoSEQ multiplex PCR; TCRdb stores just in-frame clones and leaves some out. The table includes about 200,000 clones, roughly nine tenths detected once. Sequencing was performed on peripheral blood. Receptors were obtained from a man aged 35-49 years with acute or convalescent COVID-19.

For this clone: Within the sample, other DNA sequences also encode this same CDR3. CDR3 DNA: TGCGCCAGCAGCTTGGGGAGTTACAATGAGCAGTTCTTC. It is translated as CASSLGSYNEQFF. The rearrangement joins TRBV5-1 to TRBJ2-1, with D hard to call. Deletions cut 0 bases from V and 4 bases from J, with 5 bases between. Germline CDR1 reads SGHRS; CDR2 reads YFSETQ. CDR3 length equals 13 residues.

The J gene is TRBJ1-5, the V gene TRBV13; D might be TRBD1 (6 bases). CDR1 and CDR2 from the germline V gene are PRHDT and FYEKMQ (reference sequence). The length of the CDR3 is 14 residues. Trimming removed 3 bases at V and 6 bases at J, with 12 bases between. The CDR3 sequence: CASSFGGASQPQHF. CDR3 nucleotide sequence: TGTGCCAGCAGCTTTGGGGGCGCGAGTCAGCCCCAGCATTTT.

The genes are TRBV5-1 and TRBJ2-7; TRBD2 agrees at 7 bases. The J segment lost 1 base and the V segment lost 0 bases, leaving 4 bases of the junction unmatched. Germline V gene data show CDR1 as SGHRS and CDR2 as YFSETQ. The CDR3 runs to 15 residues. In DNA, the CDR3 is TGCGCCAGCAGCTTGGCCGGGACTATGTCCTACGAGCAGTACTTC. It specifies CASSLAGTMSYEQYF.

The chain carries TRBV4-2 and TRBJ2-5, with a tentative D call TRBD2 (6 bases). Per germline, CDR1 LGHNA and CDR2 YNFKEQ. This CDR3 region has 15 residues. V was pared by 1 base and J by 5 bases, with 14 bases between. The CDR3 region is CASSQVGAGGETQYF. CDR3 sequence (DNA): TGTGCCAGCAGCCAAGTGGGCGCTGGGGGGGAGACCCAGTACTTC.

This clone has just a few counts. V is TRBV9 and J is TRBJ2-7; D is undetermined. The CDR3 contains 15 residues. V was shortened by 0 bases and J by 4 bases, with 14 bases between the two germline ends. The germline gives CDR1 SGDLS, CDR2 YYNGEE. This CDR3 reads CASSVGTNYLYEQYF. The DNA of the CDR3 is TGTGCCAGCAGCGTAGGAACTAACTACCTATACGAGCAGTACTTC.

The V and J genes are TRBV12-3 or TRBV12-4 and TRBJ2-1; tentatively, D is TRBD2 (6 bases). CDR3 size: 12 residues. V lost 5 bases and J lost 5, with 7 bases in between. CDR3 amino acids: CASSGLNNEQFF. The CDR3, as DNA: TGTGCCAGCAGTGGACTAAACAATGAGCAGTTCTTC.

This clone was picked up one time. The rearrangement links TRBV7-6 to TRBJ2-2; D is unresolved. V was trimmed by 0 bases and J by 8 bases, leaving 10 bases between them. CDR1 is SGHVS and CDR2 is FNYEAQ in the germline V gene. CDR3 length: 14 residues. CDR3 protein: CASSLALSPGELFF. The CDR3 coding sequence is TGTGCCAGCAGCTTAGCCCTGTCCCCTGGGGAGCTGTTTTTT. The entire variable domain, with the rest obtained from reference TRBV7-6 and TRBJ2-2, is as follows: GAGVSQSPRYKVTKRGQDVALRCDPISGHVSLYWYRQALGQGPEFLTYFNYEAQQDKSGLPNDRFSAERPEGSISTLTIQRTEQRDSAMYRCASSLALSPGELFFGEGSRLTVL.

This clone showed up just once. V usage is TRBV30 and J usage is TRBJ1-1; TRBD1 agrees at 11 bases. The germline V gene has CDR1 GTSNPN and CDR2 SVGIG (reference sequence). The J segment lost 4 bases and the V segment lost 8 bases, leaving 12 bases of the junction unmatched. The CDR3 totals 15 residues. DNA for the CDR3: TGTGCCCGGAATTCCGGGACAGGGGGACGCACTGAAGCTTTCTTT. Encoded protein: CARNSGTGGRTEAFF.

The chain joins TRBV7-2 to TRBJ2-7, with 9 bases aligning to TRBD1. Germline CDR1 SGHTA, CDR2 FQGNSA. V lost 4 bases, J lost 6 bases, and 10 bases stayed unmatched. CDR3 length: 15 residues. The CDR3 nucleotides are TGTGCCAGCAGCTCTCAACAGGGGGCGCTTCCCGAGCAGTACTTC. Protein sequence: CASSSQQGALPEQYF.

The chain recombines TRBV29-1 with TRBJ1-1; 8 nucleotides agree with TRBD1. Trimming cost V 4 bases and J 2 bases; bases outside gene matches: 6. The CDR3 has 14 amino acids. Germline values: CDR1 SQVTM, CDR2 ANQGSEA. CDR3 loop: CSVGGTGLNTEAFF. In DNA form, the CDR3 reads TGCAGCGTTGGAGGGACAGGACTCAACACTGAAGCTTTCTTT.

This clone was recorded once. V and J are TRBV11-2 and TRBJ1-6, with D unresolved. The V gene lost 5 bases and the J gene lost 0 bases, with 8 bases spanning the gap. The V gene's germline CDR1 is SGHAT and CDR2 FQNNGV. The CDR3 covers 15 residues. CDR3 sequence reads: CASSLPSSYNSPLHF. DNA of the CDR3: TGTGCCAGCAGCCTCCCGTCCTCCTATAATTCACCCCTCCACTTT.

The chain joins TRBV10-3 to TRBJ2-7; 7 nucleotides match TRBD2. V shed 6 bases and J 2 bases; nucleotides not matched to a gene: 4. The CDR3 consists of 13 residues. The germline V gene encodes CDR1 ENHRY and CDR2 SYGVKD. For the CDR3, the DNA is TGTGCCATCAGGGGCGGGAGCGCCTACGAGCAGTACTTC. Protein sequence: CAIRGGSAYEQYF.

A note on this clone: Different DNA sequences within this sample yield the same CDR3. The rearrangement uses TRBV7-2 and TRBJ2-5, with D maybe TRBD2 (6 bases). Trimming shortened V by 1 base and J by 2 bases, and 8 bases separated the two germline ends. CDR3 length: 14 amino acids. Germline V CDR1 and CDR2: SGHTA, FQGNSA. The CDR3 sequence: CASSLGGAQETQYF. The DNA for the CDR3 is TGTGCCAGCAGCTTAGGCGGGGCTCAAGAGACCCAGTACTTC.

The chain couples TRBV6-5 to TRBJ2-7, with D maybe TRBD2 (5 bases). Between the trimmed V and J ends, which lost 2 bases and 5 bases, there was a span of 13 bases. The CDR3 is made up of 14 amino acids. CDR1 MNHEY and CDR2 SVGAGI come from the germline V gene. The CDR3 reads CASSYAPGLDEQYF. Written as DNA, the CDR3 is TGTGCCAGCAGTTACGCCCCGGGGTTGGACGAGCAGTACTTC.

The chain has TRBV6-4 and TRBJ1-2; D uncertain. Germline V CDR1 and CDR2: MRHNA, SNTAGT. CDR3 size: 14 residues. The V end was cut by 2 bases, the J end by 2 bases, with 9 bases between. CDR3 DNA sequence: TGTGCCAGCAGTGACACGGGATTAAACTATGGCTACACCTTC. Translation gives CASSDTGLNYGYTF.

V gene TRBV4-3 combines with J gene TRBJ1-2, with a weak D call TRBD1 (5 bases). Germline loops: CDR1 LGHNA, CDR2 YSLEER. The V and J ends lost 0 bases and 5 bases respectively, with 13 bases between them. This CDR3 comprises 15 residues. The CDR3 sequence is CASSQDLQAPYGYTF. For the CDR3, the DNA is TGCGCCAGCAGCCAAGATCTACAGGCTCCTTATGGCTACACCTTC.

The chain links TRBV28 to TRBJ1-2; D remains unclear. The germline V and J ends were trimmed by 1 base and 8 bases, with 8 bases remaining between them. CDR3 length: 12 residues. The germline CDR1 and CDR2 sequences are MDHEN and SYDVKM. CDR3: CASSLSPLGYTF. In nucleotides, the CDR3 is TGTGCCAGCAGTTTATCCCCTCTCGGCTACACCTTC.

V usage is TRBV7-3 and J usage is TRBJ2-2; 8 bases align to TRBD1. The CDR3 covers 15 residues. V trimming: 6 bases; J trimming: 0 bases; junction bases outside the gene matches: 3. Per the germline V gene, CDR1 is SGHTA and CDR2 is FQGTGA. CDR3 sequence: CASSVTGANTGELFF. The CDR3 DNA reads TGTGCCAGCAGTGTGACAGGGGCGAACACCGGGGAGCTGTTTTTT.

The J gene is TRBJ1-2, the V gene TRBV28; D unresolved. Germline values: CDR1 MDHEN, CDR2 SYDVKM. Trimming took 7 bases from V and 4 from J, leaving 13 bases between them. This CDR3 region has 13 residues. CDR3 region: CASMQDRSYGYTF. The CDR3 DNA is TGTGCCAGCATGCAGGATAGATCCTATGGCTACACCTTC.

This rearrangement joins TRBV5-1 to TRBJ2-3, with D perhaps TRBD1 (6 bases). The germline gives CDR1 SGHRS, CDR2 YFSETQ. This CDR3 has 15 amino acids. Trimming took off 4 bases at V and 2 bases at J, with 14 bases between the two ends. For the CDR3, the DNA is TGCGCCAGCAGCCTATTGACAGGCCTCACAGATACGCAGTATTTT. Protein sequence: CASSLLTGLTDTQYF. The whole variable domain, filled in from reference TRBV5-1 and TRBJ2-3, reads KAGVTQTPRYLIKTRGQQVTLSCSPISGHRSVSWYQQTPGQGLQFLFEYFSETQRNKGNFPGRFSGRQFSNSRSEMNVSTLELGDSALYLCASSLLTGLTDTQYFGPGTRLTVL.

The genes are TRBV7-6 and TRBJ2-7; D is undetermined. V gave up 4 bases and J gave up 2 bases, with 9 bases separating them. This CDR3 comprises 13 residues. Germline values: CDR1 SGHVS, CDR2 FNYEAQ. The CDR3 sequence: CASSSDTTYEQYF. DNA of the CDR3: TGTGCCAGCAGCTCCGACACCACCTACGAGCAGTACTTC.

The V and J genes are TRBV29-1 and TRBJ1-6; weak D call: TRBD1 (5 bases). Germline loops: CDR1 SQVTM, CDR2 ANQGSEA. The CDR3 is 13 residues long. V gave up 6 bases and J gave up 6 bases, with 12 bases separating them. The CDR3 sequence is CSVRQGGNSPLHF. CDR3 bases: TGCAGCGTCAGGCAGGGCGGTAATTCACCCCTCCACTTT.

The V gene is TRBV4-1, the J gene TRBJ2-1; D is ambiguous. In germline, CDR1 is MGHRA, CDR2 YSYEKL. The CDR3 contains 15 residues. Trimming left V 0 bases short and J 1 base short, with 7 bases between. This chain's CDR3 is CASSQEEMSYNEQFF. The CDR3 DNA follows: TGCGCCAGCAGCCAAGAGGAGATGTCCTACAATGAGCAGTTCTTC.

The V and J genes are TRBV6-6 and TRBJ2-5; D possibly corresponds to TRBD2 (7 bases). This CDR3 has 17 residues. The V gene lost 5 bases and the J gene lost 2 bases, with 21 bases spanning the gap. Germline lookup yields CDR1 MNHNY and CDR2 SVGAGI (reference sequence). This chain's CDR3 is CASSPYGGTRSQETQYF. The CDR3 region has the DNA TGTGCCAGCAGTCCTTACGGGGGGACAAGAAGTCAAGAGACCCAGTACTTC.

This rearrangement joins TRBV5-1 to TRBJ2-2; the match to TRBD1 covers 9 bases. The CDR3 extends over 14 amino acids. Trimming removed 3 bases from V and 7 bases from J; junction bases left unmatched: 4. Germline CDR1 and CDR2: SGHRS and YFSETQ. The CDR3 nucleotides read TGCGCCAGCAGCTGGGGACAGGGTGGCGGGGAGCTGTTTTTT. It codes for CASSWGQGGGELFF.

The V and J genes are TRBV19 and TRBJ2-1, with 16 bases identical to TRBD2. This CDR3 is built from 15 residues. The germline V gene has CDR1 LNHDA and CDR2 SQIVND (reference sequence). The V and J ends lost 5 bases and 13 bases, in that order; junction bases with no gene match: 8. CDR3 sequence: CASSLPGLAGGRQFF. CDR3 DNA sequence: TGTGCCAGTAGTTTACCGGGACTAGCGGGGGGGCGACAGTTCTTC.

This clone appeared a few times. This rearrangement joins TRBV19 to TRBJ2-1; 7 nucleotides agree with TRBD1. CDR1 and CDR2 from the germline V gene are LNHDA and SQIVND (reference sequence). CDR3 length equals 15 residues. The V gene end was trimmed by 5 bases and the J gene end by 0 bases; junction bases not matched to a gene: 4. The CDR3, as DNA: TGTGCCAGTAGTGCGGACAGGAGCTCCTACAATGAGCAGTTCTTC. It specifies CASSADRSSYNEQFF.

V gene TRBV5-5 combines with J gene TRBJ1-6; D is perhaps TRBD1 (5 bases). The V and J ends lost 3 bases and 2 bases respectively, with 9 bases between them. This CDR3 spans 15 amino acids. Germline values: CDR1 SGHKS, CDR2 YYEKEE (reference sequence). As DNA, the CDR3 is TGTGCCAGCAGCTCCAGGGATGCCTATAATTCACCCCTCCACTTT. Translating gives CASSSRDAYNSPLHF.

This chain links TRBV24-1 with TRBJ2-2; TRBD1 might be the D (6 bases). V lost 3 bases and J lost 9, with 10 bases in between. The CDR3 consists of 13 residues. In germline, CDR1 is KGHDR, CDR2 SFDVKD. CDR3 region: CATSDAGERELFF. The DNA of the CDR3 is TGTGCCACCAGTGATGCAGGGGAGCGGGAGCTGTTTTTT.